This TCR beta chain was found in a study of T cells in Graves' hyperthyroidism and ophthalmopathy. The authors obtained PBMCs from 9 to 10 ml of fresh peripheral blood. Regions amplified from RNA transcripts were the TCR beta CDR3 regions. Using the HTBI primer set, a first-round RT-PCR was run on the TCR CDR3. MiXCR, applied by TCRdb to the multiplex PCR reads, yields one record per CDR3 protein. The data contain around 760,000 distinct CDR3 sequences, approximately 36% of them singletons. Trimming took off 11 bases at V and 2 bases at J, with 19 bases between the two ends. The CDR3 runs 15 residues. The germline V gene has CDR1 SGHVS and CDR2 FQNEAQ.

The sequence was collected from a middle-aged woman with Graves' hyperthyroidism. Sequenced material: blood. This chain links TRBV7-8 with TRBJ1-5; D is possibly TRBD1 (6 bases). The CDR3 DNA reads as TGTGCCTGGAGTAACGGGGGGGCGGGCAATCAGCCCCAGCATTTT. Amino acid sequence: CAWSNGGAGNQPQHF.